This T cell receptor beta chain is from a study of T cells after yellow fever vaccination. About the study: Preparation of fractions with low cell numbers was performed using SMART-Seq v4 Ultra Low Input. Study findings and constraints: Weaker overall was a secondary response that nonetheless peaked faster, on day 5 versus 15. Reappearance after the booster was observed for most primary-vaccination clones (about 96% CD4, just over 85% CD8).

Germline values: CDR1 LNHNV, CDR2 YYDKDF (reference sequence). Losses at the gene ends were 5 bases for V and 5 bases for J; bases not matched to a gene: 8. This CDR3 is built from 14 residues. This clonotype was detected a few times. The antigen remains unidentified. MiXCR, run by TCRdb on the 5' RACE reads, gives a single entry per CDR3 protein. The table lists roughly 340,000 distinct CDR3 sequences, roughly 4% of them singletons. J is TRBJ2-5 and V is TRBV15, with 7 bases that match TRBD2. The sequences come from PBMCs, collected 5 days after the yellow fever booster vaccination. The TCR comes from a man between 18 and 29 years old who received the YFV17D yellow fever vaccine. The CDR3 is CATSGGSVRETQYF. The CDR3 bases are TGTGCCACCAGCGGCGGGAGTGTACGGGAGACCCAGTACTTC.